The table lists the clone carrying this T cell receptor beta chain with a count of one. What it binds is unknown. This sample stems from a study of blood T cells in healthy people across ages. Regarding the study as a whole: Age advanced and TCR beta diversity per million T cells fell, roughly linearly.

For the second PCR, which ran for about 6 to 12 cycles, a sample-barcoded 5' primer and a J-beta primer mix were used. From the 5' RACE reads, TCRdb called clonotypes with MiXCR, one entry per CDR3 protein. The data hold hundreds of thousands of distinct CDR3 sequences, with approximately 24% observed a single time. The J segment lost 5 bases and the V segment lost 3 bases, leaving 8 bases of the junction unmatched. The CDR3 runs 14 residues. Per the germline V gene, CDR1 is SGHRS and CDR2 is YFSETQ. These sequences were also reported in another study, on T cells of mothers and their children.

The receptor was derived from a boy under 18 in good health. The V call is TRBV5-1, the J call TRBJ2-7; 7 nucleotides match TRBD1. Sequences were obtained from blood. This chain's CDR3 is CASSSIQGIHEQYF. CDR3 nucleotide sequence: TGCGCCAGCAGCTCAATACAGGGGATCCACGAGCAGTACTTC.